This TCR beta chain was identified in a study of vaccination and CD4 T cells after COVID-19. Cultured CD4+ T-cell DNA underwent Oncomine TCR Beta short-read sequencing. MiXCR, applied by TCRdb to the PCR reads, yields one record per CDR3 protein. Of about 13,000 distinct CDR3 sequences listed, about 56% are singletons. Comment on this clonotype: Its antigen remains unknown.

V was clipped by 0 bases and J by 5 bases, with 17 bases between them. This CDR3 has 16 amino acids. Germline V gene sequence: CDR1 SGHNT, CDR2 YYREEE (reference sequence). The sample's treatment: approximately 11-day PBMC culture with coronavirus spike peptide pools or control peptides (ViraFEST assay). The chain combines TRBV5-4 with TRBJ2-5; D is perhaps TRBD2 (6 bases). Source material: CD4+ T cells from blood, cultured in vitro. This clonotype was obtained from a human donor who had recovered from COVID-19. The CDR3 protein is CASSLVPSEPGETQYF. The CDR3 DNA reads as TGTGCCAGCAGCTTGGTGCCTAGCGAACCAGGGGAGACCCAGTACTTC.